This record covers a single T cell receptor beta chain. Antigen: not known. The CDR3 is made up of 15 amino acids. Germline CDR1 and CDR2: MDHEN and SYDVKM. The V segment lost 7 bases and the J segment 1 base; nucleotides outside the gene matches: 8. These data belong to a study of cytomegalovirus exposure and HLA in healthy donors. The primer mix had 60 Vbeta and 13 Jbeta primers. The protocol was immunoSEQ multiplex PCR, while the TCRdb copy is restricted to in-frame clones and leaves out a portion. The sample lists fewer than 55,000 clones, about 70% seen once, with 22% in the top ten. Regarding the study as a whole: Most sequenced TCRs were rare (though some public TCRs occurred in many donors). Analysis performed later showed TCR beta chains linked to HLA being more clonally expanded than equally common others.

V usage is TRBV28 and J usage is TRBJ2-7; 9 bases agree with TRBD2. Sequencing used PBMCs. This receptor was obtained from a woman aged 45-59 years in good health and CMV-seropositive. The CDR3, as DNA: TGTGCCAGCAAAGGTGAGACTAGCGGATCCTACGAGCAGTACTTC. Protein product: CASKGETSGSYEQYF.